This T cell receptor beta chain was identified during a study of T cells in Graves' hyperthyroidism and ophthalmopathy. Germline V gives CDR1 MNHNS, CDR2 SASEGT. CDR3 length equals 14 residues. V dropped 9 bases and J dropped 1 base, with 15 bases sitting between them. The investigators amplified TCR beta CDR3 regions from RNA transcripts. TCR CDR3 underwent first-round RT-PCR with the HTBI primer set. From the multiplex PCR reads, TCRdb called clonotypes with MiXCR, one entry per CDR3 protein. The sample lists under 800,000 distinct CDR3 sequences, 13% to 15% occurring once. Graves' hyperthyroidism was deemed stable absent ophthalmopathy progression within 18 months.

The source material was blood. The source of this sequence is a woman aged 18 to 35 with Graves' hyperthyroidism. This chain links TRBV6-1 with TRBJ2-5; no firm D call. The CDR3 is CASLRLGFQETQYF. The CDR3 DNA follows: TGTGCCAGTCTGAGATTGGGATTCCAAGAGACCCAGTACTTC.